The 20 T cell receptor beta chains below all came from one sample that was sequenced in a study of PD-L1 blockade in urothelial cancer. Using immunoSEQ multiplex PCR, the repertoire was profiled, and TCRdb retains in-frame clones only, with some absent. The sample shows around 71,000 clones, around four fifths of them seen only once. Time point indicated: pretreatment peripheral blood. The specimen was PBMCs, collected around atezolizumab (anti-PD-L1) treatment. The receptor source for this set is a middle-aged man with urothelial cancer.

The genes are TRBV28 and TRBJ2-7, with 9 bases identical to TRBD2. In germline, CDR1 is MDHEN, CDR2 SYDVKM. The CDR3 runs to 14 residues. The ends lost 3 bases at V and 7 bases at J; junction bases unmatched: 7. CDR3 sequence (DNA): TGTGCCAGCAGTTTGTCTAGCGGGGACCGGGAGCAGTACTTC. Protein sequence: CASSLSSGDREQYF.

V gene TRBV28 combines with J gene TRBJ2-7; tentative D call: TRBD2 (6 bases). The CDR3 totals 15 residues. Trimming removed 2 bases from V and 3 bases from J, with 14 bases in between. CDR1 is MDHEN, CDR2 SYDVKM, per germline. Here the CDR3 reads CASSLGGTKNYEQYF. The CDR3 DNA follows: TGTGCCAGCAGTTTAGGAGGGACCAAGAACTACGAGCAGTACTTC.

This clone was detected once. CDR3: CASSSPGDGRGNEQFF. The DNA of the CDR3 is TGTGCCAGCAGCTCCCCCGGTGACGGGAGGGGGAATGAGCAGTTCTTC. The chain recombines TRBV28 with TRBJ2-1, with 8 bases matching TRBD2. Germline loops: CDR1 MDHEN, CDR2 SYDVKM. This CDR3 has 16 residues. J was trimmed by 7 bases and V by 6 bases; bases with no gene match: 14.

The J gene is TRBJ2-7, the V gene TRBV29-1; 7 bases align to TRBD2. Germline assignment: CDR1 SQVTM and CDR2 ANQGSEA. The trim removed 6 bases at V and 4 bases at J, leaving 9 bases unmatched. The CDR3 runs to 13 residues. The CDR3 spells CSVWGGITYEQYF. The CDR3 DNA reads TGCAGCGTCTGGGGGGGGATAACTTACGAGCAGTACTTC.

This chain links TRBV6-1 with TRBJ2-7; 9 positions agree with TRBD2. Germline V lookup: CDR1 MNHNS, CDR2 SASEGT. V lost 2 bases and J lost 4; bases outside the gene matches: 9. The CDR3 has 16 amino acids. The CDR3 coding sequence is TGTGCCAGCAGTGAACACGGTAGCGGGAGTGTATACGAGCAGTACTTC. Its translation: CASSEHGSGSVYEQYF.

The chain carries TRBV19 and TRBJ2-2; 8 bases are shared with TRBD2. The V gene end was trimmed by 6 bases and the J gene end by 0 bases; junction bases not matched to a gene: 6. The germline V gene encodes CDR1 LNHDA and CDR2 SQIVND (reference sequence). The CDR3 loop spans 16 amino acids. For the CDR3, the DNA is TGTGCCAGTAGGCCCCCGGGACTAGCGAACACCGGGGAGCTGTTTTTT. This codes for CASRPPGLANTGELFF.

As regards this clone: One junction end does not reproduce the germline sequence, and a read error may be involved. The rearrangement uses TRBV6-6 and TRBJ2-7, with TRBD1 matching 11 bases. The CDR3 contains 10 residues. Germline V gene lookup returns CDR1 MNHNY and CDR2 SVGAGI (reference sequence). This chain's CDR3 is CASSGQGAHF. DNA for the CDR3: TGTGCCAGCAGCGGACAGGGGGCGCACTTC.

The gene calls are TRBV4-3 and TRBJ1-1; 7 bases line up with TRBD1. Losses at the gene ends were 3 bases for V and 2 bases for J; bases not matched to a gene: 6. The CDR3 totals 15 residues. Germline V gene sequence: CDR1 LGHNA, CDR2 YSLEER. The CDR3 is CASSHWGTVNTEAFF. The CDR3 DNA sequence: TGCGCCAGCAGCCATTGGGGGACAGTAAACACTGAAGCTTTCTTT.

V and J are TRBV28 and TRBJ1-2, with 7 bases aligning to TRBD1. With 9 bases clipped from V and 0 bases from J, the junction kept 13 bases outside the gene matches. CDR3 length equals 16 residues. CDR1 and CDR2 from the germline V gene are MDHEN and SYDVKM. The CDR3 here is CASRIPTGTANYGYTF. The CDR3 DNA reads TGTGCCAGTAGGATACCAACCGGGACAGCTAACTATGGCTACACCTTC.

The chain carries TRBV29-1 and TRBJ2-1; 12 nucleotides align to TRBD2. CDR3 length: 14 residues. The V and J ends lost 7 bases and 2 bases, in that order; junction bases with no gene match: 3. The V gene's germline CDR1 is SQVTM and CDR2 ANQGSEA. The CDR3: CSAGLAGTYNEQFF. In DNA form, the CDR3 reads TGCAGCGCAGGACTAGCGGGAACCTACAATGAGCAGTTCTTC.

CDR3 in DNA: TGTGCCAGCAGTTCCACTCCGAACACCGGGGAGCTGTTTTTT. Translated: CASSSTPNTGELFF. This rearrangement joins TRBV28 to TRBJ2-2; D is unclear. The CDR3 sequence is 14 residues long. Per germline, CDR1 MDHEN and CDR2 SYDVKM. Trimming stripped 4 bases from V and 0 bases from J, with 6 bases between.

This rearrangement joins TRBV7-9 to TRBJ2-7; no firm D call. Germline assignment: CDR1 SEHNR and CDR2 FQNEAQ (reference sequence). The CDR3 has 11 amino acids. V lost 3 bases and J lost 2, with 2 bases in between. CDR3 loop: CASSFTYEQYF. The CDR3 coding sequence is TGTGCCAGCAGCTTTACCTACGAGCAGTACTTC. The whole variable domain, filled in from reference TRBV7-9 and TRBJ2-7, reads DTGVSQNPRHKITKRGQNVTFRCDPISEHNRLYWYRQTLGQGPEFLTYFQNEAQLEKSRLLSDRFSAERPKGSFSTLEIQRTEQGDSAMYLCASSFTYEQYFGPGTRLTVT.

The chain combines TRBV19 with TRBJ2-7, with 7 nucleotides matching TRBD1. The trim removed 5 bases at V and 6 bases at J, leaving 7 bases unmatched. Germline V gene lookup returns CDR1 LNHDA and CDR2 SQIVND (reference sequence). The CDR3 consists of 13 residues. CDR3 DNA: TGTGCCAGTAGTCGCTCAGGGGGTAGCGAGCAGTACTTC. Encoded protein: CASSRSGGSEQYF.

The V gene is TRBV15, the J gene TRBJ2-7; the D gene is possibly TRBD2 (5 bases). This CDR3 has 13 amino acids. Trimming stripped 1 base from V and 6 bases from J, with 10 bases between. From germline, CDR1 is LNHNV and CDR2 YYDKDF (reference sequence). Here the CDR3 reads CATSRVEGSEQYF. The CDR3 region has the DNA TGTGCCACCAGCAGAGTCGAGGGATCCGAGCAGTACTTC.

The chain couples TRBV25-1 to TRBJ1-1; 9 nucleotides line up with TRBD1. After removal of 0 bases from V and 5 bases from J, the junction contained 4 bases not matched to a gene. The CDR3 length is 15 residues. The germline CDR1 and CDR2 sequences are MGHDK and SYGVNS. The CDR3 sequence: CASSEYRDRATEAFF. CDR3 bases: TGTGCCAGCAGTGAATATCGGGACAGGGCTACTGAAGCTTTCTTT.

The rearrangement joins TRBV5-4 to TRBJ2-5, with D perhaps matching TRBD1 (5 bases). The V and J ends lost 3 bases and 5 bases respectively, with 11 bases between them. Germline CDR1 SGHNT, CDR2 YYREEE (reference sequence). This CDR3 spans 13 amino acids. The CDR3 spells CASSSGMGETQYF. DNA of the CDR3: TGTGCCAGCAGCTCAGGGATGGGGGAGACCCAGTACTTC.

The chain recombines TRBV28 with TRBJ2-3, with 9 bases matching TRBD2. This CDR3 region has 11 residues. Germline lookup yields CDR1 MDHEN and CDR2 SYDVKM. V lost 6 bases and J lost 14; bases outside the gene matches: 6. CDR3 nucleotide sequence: TGTGCCAGCAGCGCGGGACTAGCAGGGTATTTT. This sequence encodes CASSAGLAGYF.

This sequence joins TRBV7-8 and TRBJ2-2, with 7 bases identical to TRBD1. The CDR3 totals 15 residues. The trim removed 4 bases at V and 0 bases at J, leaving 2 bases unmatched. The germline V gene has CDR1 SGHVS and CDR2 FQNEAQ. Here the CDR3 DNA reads TGTGCCAGCAGCTCTGGGACAGCGAACACCGGGGAGCTGTTTTTT. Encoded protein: CASSSGTANTGELFF.

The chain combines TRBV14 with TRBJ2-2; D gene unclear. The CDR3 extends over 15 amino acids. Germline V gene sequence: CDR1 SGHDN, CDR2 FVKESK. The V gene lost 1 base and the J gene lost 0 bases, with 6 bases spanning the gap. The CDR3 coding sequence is TGTGCCAGCAGCCAAGGTAATTCGAACACCGGGGAGCTGTTTTTT. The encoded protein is CASSQGNSNTGELFF. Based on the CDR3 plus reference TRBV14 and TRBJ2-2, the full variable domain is EAGVTQFPSHSVIEKGQTVTLRCDPISGHDNLYWYRRVMGKEIKFLLHFVKESKQDESGMPNNRFLAERTGGTYSTLKVQPAELEDSGVYFCASSQGNSNTGELFFGEGSRLTVL.

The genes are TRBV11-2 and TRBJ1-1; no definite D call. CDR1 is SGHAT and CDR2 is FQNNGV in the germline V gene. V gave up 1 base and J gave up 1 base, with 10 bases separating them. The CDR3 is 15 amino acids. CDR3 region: CASSLVRQPNTEAFF. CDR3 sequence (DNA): TGTGCCAGCAGCTTAGTGAGGCAGCCGAACACTGAAGCTTTCTTT.